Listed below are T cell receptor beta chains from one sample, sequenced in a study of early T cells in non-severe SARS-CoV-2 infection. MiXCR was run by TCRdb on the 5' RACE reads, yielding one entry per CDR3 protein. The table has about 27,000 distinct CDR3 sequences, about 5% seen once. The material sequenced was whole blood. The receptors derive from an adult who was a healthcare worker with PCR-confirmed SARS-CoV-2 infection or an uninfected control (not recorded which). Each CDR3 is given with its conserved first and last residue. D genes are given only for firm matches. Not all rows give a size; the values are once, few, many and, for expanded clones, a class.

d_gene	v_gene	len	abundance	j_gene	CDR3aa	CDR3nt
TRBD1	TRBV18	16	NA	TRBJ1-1	CASSRTGRLMNTEAFF	TGTGCCAGCTCCCGGACAGGGAGGCTCATGAACACTGAAGCTTTCTTT
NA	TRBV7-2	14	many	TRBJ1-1	CASTMKAGQTEAFF	TGTGCCAGCACCATGAAGGCGGGACAAACAGAAGCTTTCTTT
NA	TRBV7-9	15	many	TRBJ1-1	CASSPPVWVNTEAFF	TGTGCCAGCAGCCCCCCCGTCTGGGTGAACACTGAAGCTTTCTTT
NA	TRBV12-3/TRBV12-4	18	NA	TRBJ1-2	CASSPRTGTPFVTGGYTF	TGTGCCAGCAGTCCACGTACGGGGACTCCCTTCGTAACGGGTGGCTACACCTTC
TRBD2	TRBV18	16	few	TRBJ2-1	CASSPARTSSYNEQFF	TGTGCCAGCTCACCCGCTAGGACTAGCTCCTACAATGAGCAGTTCTTC
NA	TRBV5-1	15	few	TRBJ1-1	CASSLGGAPGTEAFF	TGCGCCAGCAGCCTTGGTGGGGCCCCGGGCACTGAAGCTTTCTTT
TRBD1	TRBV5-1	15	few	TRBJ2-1	CASSLTGDSYNEQFF	TGCGCCAGCAGCTTAACAGGGGACTCCTACAATGAGCAGTTCTTC
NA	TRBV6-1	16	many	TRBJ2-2	CASSALDPLGTRELFF	TGTGCCAGCAGTGCCCTAGATCCCCTTGGGACCAGGGAGCTGTTTTTT
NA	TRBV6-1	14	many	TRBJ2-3	CASSVTRSTDTQYF	TGTGCCAGCAGTGTGACCAGATCCACAGATACGCAGTATTTT
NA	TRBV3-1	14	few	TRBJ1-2	CASSQDRAGWGYTF	TGTGCCAGCAGCCAAGATCGGGCAGGTTGGGGCTACACCTTC
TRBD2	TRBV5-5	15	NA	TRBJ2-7	CASSLDGGGWYEQYF	TGTGCCAGCAGCTTGGACGGCGGGGGTTGGTACGAGCAGTACTTC
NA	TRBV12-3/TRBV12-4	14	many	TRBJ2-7	CASSRGQYSHEQYF	TGTGCCAGCAGTCGAGGACAGTATTCCCACGAGCAGTACTTC
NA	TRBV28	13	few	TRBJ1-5	CASMPLGNQPQHF	TGTGCCAGTATGCCGTTGGGCAATCAGCCCCAGCATTTT
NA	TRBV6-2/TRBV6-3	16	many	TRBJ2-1	CASSYRIQGRSDEQFF	TGTGCCAGCAGTTACCGTATACAGGGAAGGTCCGATGAGCAGTTCTTC
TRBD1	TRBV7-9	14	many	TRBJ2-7	CASSRDREAYEQYF	TGTGCCAGCAGTCGGGACAGGGAAGCCTACGAGCAGTACTTC
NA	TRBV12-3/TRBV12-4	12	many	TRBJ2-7	CASSLEYAPQYF	TGTGCCAGCAGTTTGGAATACGCCCCGCAGTACTTC
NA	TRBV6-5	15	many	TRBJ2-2	CASSYQGTNTGELFF	TGTGCCAGCAGTTACCAGGGAACGAACACCGGGGAGCTGTTTTTT
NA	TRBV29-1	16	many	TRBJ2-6	CSALEQDLSGANVLTF	TGCAGCGCCCTGGAACAGGACCTCTCTGGGGCCAACGTCCTGACTTTC
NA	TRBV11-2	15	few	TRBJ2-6	CASSSESSGANVLTF	TGTGCCAGCAGCTCTGAATCCTCTGGGGCCAACGTCCTGACTTTC
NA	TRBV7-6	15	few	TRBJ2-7	CASSRHGDGSYEQYF	TGTGCCAGCAGCCGCCACGGGGACGGCTCCTACGAGCAGTACTTC
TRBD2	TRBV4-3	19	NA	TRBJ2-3	CASSQEGLAGDIGTDTQYF	TGCGCCAGCAGCCAAGAAGGGCTAGCGGGAGATATTGGCACAGATACGCAGTATTTT
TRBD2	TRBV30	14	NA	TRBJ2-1	CAWETSGPWSEQFF	TGTGCCTGGGAGACTAGCGGGCCCTGGAGTGAGCAGTTCTTC
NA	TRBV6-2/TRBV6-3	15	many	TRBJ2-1	CASSLPYGGVNEQFF	TGTGCCAGCAGTCTCCCCTACGGGGGAGTTAATGAGCAGTTCTTC
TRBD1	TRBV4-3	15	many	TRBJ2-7	CASSQAGTGGYEQYF	TGCGCCAGCAGCCAAGCCGGGACAGGGGGATACGAGCAGTACTTC
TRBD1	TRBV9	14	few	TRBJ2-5	CASSVGDRVKTQYF	TGTGCCAGCAGCGTAGGGGACAGGGTTAAGACCCAGTACTTC
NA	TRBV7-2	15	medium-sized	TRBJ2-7	CASSLAGRETYEQYF	TGTGCCAGCAGCTTAGCTGGCCGGGAAACCTACGAGCAGTACTTC
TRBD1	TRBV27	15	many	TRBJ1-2	CASSPSQGAAYGYTF	TGTGCCAGCAGTCCTTCACAGGGGGCGGCCTATGGCTACACCTTC
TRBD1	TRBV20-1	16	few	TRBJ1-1	CSARDLRTGQTSEAFF	TGCAGTGCTAGAGATCTGAGGACAGGGCAAACTAGTGAAGCTTTCTTT
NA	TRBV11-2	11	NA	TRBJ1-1	CASRGDGEAFF	TGTGCCAGCAGAGGGGACGGTGAAGCTTTCTTT
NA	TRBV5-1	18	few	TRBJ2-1	CASSLAGGHIPPYNEQFF	TGCGCCAGCAGCTTGGCTGGGGGGCATATCCCTCCCTACAATGAGCAGTTCTTC
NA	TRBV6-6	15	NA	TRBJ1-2	CASSSPDVYGYDYTF	TGTGCCAGCAGCTCCCCCGACGTTTATGGGTATGACTACACCTTC
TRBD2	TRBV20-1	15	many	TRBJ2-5	CSARGISGDQETQYF	TGCAGTGCTAGAGGGATTAGCGGGGACCAAGAGACCCAGTACTTC
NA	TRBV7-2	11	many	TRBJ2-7	CASSLSFEQYF	TGTGCCAGCAGCCTTAGTTTTGAGCAGTACTTC
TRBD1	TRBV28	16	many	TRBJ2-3	CASATPAGGSTDTQYF	TGTGCCAGCGCAACCCCGGCAGGGGGTAGCACAGATACGCAGTATTTT
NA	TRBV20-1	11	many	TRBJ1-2	CSPGRSYGYTF	TGCAGTCCAGGACGGTCCTATGGCTACACCTTC
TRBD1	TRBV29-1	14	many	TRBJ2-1	CSVEVDRAWNEQFF	TGCAGCGTTGAGGTGGACAGGGCTTGGAATGAGCAGTTCTTC
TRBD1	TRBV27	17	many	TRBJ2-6	CASSPRQGHSGANVLTF	TGTGCCAGCAGTCCGAGACAGGGGCACTCTGGGGCCAACGTCCTGACTTTC
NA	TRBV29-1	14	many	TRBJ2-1	CSVETGYSYNEQFF	TGCAGCGTGGAAACAGGGTACTCCTACAATGAGCAGTTCTTC
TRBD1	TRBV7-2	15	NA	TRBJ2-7	CASSLDRQGPYEQYF	TGTGCCAGCAGCTTAGATAGACAGGGGCCCTACGAGCAGTACTTC
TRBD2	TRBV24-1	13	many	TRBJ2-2	CATSASGRGELFF	TGTGCCACCAGTGCTAGCGGACGGGGGGAGCTGTTTTTT
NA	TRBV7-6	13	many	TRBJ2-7	CASSTGPLDEQYF	TGTGCCAGCAGCACAGGGCCACTGGACGAGCAGTACTTC
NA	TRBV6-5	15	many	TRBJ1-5	CASSESGAGNQPQHF	TGTGCCAGCAGTGAGTCTGGGGCTGGCAATCAGCCCCAGCATTTT
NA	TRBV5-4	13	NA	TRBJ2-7	CASSLDRVYEQYF	TGTGCCAGCAGCTTGGACAGGGTATACGAGCAGTACTTC
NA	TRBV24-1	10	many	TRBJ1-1	CAPPKDQAFF	TGTGCCCCCCCAAAAGACCAAGCTTTCTTT
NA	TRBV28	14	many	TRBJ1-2	CASSLGGTNYGYTF	TGTGCCAGCAGTTTAGGGGGGACCAACTATGGCTACACCTTC
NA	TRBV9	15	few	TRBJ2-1	CASSVGGLFSDEQFF	TGTGCCAGCAGCGTAGGCGGGCTGTTCTCTGATGAGCAGTTCTTC
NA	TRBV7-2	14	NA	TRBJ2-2	CASSLQVGTGELFF	TGTGCCAGCAGCCTGCAGGTCGGCACCGGGGAGCTGTTTTTT
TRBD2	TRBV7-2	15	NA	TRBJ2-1	CASSYRAGGVNEQFF	TGTGCCAGCAGCTATCGAGCGGGGGGAGTTAATGAGCAGTTCTTC
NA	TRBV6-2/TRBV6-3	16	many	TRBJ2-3	CASSLLGPASTDTQYF	TGTGCCAGCAGTTTACTAGGACCGGCGTCGACAGATACGCAGTATTTT
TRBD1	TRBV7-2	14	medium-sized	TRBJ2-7	CASSPQGQGVEQYF	TGTGCCAGCAGCCCCCAGGGTCAGGGGGTCGAGCAGTACTTC
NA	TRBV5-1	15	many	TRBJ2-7	CASSPDQGYSYEQYF	TGCGCCAGCAGCCCGGACCAAGGATACTCCTACGAGCAGTACTTC
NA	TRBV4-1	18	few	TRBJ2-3	CASSQEALGLQDEDTQYF	TGCGCCAGCAGCCAAGAGGCCTTAGGTTTGCAGGATGAAGATACGCAGTATTTT
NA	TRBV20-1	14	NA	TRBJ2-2	CSARKEGTTGELFF	TGCAGTGCTAGAAAAGAGGGTACCACCGGGGAGCTGTTTTTT
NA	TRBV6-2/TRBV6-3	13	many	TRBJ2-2	CASIGWGAGELFF	TGTGCCAGCATAGGATGGGGGGCCGGGGAGCTGTTTTTT
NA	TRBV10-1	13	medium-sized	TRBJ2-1	CASSELERDEQFF	TGCGCCAGCAGTGAATTGGAACGCGATGAGCAGTTCTTC
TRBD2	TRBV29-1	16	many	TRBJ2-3	CSARAPPAGGTDTQYF	TGCAGCGCCCGGGCTCCCCCAGCGGGAGGGACAGATACGCAGTATTTT
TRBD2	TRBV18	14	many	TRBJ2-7	CASSPWTSEGEQYF	TGTGCCAGCTCACCGTGGACTAGCGAGGGCGAGCAGTACTTC
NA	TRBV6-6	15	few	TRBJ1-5	CASSYDRGSNQPQHF	TGTGCCAGCAGTTACGATAGGGGTAGCAATCAGCCCCAGCATTTT
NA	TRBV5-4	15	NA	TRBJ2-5	CASSLFGQTLETQYF	TGTGCCAGCAGCCTGTTCGGACAGACCCTAGAGACCCAGTACTTC